This T cell receptor beta chain appears in the sequencing data of a study of early T cells in non-severe SARS-CoV-2 infection. Turning to the study itself: With bulk RNA from unsorted whole blood as input, sequencing yielded unpaired chains. Study conclusions and caveats: Anti-spike CD8 specificities were favored by VDJdb matching, whose results missed private and CD4 specificities.

This clonotype was recorded at least ten times. Its antigen is undetermined. Unique molecular identifiers (one per individual cDNA molecule) were attached. TCRdb processed the 5' RACE reads anew with MiXCR; each CDR3 protein has one entry. The sample yields nearly 60,000 distinct CDR3 sequences, approximately 12% seen once. Sequenced sample: whole blood. This receptor was identified in an adult who was a healthcare worker with PCR-confirmed SARS-CoV-2 infection or an uninfected control (not recorded which).

CDR3 nucleotide sequence: TGTGCCAGCACCGGAGGGGGCTCCTACAATGAGCAGTTCTTC. Protein: CASTGGGSYNEQFF. The rearrangement links TRBV9 to TRBJ2-1; either TRBD1 or TRBD2 may supply D (6 bases each). Trimming pared 6 bases from V and 0 bases from J, leaving 10 bases between. Germline values: CDR1 SGDLS, CDR2 YYNGEE. The CDR3 length is 14 residues.